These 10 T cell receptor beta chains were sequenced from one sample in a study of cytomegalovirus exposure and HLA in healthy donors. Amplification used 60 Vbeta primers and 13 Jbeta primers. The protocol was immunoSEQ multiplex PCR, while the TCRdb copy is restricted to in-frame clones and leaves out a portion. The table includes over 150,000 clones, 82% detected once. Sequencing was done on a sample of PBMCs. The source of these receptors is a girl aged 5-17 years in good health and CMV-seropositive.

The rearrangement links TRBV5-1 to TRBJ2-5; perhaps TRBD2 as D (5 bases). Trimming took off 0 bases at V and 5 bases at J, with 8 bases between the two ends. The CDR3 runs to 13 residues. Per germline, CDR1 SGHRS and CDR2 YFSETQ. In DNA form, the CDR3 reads TGCGCCAGCAGCTTGGAGTCGGGGGAGACCCAGTACTTC. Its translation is CASSLESGETQYF.

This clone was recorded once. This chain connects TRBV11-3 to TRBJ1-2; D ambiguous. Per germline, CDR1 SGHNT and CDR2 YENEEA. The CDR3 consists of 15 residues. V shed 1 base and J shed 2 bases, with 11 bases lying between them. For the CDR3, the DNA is TGTGCCAGCAGCTTAGTCGCCCGGGAAAACTATGGCTACACCTTC. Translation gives CASSLVARENYGYTF.

The CDR3 is CASSVSGDRRLYGYTF. The CDR3 region has the DNA TGTGCCAGCAGCGTTTCCGGGGACAGAAGACTCTATGGCTACACCTTC. The chain couples TRBV9 to TRBJ1-2; 7 positions match TRBD1. Trimming at V came to 2 bases and at J to 4 bases, leaving 11 bases not matched to a gene. CDR1 SGDLS and CDR2 YYNGEE come from the germline V gene. The CDR3 has 16 amino acids.

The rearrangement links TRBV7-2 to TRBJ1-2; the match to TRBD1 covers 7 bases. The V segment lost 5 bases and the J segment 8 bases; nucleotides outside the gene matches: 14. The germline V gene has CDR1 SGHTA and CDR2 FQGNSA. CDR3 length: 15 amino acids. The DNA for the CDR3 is TGTGCCAGCAGCCACGATACCGACAGGGCGAGGGGCTACACCTTC. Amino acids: CASSHDTDRARGYTF.

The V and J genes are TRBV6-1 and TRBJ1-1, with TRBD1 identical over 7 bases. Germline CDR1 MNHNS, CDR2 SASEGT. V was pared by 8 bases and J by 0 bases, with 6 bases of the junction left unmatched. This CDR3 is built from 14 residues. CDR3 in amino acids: CASGSTGMNTEAFF. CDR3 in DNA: TGTGCCAGCGGATCGACAGGGATGAACACTGAAGCTTTCTTT.

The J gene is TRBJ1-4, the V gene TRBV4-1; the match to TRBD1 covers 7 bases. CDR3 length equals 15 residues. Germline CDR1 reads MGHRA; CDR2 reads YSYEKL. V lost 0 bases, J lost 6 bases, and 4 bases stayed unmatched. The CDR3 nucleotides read TGCGCCAGCAGCCAAGAAGACAGGGCCCATGAAAAACTGTTTTTT. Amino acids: CASSQEDRAHEKLFF.

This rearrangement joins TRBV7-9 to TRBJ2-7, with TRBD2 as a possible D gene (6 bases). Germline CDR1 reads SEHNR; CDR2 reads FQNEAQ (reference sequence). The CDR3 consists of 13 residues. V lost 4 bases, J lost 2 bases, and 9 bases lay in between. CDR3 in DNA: TGTGCCAGCAGCTCGGGACTTCCCTACGAGCAGTACTTC. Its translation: CASSSGLPYEQYF.

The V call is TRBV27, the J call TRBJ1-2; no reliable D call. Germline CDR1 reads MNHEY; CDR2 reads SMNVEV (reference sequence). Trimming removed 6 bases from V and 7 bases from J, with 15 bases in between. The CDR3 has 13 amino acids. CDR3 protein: CASRTEGSGGYTF. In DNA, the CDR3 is TGTGCCAGCAGGACGGAGGGTTCAGGTGGCTACACCTTC.

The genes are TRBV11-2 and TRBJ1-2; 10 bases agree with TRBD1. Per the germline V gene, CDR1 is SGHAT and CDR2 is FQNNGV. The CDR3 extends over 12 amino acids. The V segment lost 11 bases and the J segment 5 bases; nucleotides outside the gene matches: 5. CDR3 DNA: TGTGCCGGGGGACAGGGGAAATATGGCTACACCTTC. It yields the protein CAGGQGKYGYTF.

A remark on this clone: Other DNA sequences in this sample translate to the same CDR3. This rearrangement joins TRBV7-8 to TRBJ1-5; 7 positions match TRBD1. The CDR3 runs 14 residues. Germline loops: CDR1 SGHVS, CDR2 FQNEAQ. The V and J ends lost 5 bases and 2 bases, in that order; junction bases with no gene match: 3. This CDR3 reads CASSPGQGNQPQHF. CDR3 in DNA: TGTGCCAGCAGCCCAGGACAGGGCAATCAGCCCCAGCATTTT.